This T cell receptor beta chain appears in the sequencing data of a study of Ad26.COV2.S vaccination and SARS-CoV-2 variants. About the research overall: Ad26.COV2.S, an intramuscular injection, was given once or twice 56 days apart. Findings of the study overall: Researchers reported similar non-spike TCR breadth in vaccine and placebo recipients.

Trimming stripped 1 base from V and 4 bases from J, with 5 bases between. The CDR3 runs 13 residues. Germline V CDR1 and CDR2: SGHVS, FQNEAQ. Note on this clone: Its antigen is not known.

Treatment meaning: about 20 received Ad26.COV2.S at low or high dose, single or two shots; about 5 received placebo; per-sample allocation not given. Collection of samples fell on day 63 after the first vaccine or placebo injection. An adult donor aged 18-55 years was enrolled in Boston. The vaccine antigen was prefusion-stabilized Wuhan SARS-CoV-2 spike. The protocol was immunoSEQ multiplex PCR, while the TCRdb copy is restricted to in-frame clones and leaves out a portion. The sample has a few hundred thousand clones; roughly 90% are singletons. This TCR derives from a person aged 18-65 years who received the Ad26.COV2.S COVID-19 vaccine or a placebo. The sample consisted of peripheral blood, taken in a trial of Ad26.COV2.S vaccine versus placebo. The V and J genes are TRBV7-8 and TRBJ1-5; no reliable D call. DNA for the CDR3: TGTGCCAGCAGCTTAGGGAGAAATCAGCCCCAGCATTTT. Translation gives CASSLGRNQPQHF.